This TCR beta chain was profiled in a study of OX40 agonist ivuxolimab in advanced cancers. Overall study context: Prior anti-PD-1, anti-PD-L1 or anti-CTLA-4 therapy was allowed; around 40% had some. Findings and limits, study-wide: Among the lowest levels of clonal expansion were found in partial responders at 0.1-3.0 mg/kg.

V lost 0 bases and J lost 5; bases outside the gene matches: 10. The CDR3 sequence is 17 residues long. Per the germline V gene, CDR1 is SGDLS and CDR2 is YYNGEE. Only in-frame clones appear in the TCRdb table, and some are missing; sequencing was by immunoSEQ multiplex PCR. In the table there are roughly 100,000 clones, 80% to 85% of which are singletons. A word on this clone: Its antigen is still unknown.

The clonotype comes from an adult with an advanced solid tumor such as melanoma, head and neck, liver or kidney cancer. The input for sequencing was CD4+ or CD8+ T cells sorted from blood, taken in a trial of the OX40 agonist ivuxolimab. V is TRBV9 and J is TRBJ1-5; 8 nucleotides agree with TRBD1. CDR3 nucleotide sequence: TGTGCCAGCAGCGTAGGATCTGGACAGGGTTGGGATCAGCCCCAGCATTTT. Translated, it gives CASSVGSGQGWDQPQHF.